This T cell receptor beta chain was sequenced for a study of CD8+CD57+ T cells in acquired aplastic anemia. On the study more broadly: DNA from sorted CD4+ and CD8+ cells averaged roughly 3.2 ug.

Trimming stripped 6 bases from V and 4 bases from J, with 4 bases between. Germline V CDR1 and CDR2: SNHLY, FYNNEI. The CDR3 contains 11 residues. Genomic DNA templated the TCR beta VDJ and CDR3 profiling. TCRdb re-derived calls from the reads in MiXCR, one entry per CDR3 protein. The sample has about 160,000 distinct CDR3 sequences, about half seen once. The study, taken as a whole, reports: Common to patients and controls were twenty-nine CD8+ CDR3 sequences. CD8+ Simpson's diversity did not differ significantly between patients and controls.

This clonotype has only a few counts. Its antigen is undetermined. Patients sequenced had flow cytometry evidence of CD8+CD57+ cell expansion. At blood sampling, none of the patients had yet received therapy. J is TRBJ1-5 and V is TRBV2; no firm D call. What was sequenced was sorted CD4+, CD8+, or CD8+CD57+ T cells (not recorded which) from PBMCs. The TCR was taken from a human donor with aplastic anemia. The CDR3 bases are TGTGCCAGCAGGATAAATCAGCCCCAGCATTTT. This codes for CASRINQPQHF.